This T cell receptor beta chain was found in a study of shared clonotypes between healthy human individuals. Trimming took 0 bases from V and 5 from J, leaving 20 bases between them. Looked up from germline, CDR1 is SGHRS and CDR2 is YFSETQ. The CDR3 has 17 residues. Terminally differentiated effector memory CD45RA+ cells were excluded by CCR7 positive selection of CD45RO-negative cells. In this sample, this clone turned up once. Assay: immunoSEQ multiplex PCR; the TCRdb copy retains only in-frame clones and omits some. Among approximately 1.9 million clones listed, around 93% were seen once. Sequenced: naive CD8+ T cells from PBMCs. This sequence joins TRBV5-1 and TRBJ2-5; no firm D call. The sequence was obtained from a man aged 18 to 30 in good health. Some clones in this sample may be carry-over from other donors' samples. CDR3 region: CASSLARRTLPWETQYF. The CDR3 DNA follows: TGCGCCAGCAGCTTGGCTCGGCGGACCCTGCCCTGGGAGACCCAGTACTTC.